These 22 T cell receptor beta chains share one sample of origin, sequenced in a study of blood T cell repertoires in COVID-19. Sequencing used immunoSEQ multiplex PCR; TCRdb keeps in-frame clones, though not all of them. Among 180,000 or so clones listed, around 85% were seen once. The sequencing sample was made of peripheral blood. Source of these receptors: a woman aged 55 to 70 with acute or convalescent COVID-19.

The J gene is TRBJ1-2, the V gene TRBV18; 9 nucleotides align to TRBD1. The germline V gene has CDR1 KGHSH and CDR2 LQKENI. CDR3 size: 14 residues. Unmatched junction bases numbered 8, after V lost 6 bases and J lost 6 bases. The CDR3: CASSHPGTGHGYTF. The DNA of the CDR3 is TGTGCCAGCTCCCACCCCGGGACAGGGCATGGCTACACCTTC. The complete variable domain, with remaining parts taken from reference TRBV18 and TRBJ1-2, reads NAGVMQNPRHLVRRRGQEARLRCSPMKGHSHVYWYRQLPEEGLKFMVYLQKENIIDESGMPKERFSAEFPKEGPSILRIQQVVRGDSAAYFCASSHPGTGHGYTFGSGTRLTVV.

The chain has TRBV19 and TRBJ2-1; TRBD1 aligns across 8 bases. The germline CDR1 and CDR2 sequences are LNHDA and SQIVND (reference sequence). The CDR3 has 14 residues. The ends lost 6 bases at V and 8 bases at J; junction bases unmatched: 9. The CDR3 loop reads CASRPFGQGDEQFF. The CDR3 DNA reads as TGTGCCAGTAGGCCTTTTGGACAGGGCGATGAGCAGTTCTTC.

This chain links TRBV7-8 with TRBJ2-5, with TRBD2 matching over 9 bases. V was pared by 5 bases and J by 5 bases, with 6 bases of the junction left unmatched. CDR3 length: 14 residues. Per the germline V gene, CDR1 is SGHVS and CDR2 is FQNEAQ. This CDR3 is CASSPLSGRETQYF. The CDR3 DNA reads as TGTGCCAGCAGCCCGTTGAGCGGGAGGGAGACCCAGTACTTC.

As DNA, the CDR3 is TGTGCCATCAAAGAGACTGAGAATTCACCCCTCCACTTT. Translating gives CAIKETENSPLHF. This chain connects TRBV10-3 to TRBJ1-6, with D unresolved. Germline-derived CDR1 and CDR2 are ENHRY and SYGVKD. The CDR3 sequence is 13 residues long. The germline V and J ends were trimmed by 7 bases and 7 bases, with 11 bases remaining between them.

The count of this clone is one. V gene TRBV6-6 combines with J gene TRBJ2-7; possible D gene TRBD2, 6 bases. CDR3 length: 12 residues. Looked up from germline, CDR1 is MNHNY and CDR2 is SVGAGI (reference sequence). Trimming cost V 8 bases and J 3 bases, with 11 bases left between them. The CDR3 sequence: CASSGVLYEQYF. The CDR3 DNA follows: TGTGCCAGCTCGGGAGTCCTCTACGAGCAGTACTTC.

J is TRBJ1-3 and V is TRBV3-1 (or the pseudogene TRBV3-2); D gene unclear. Looked up from germline, CDR1 is LGHDT and CDR2 is YNNKEL (reference sequence). Trimming took 3 bases from V and 4 from J, leaving 19 bases between them. CDR3 size: 17 residues. The CDR3 DNA sequence: TGTGCCAGCAGCCAGAATTTGAACAGAAGGTCAGGAAACACCATATATTTT. This encodes CASSQNLNRRSGNTIYF.

The chain recombines TRBV28 with TRBJ2-1; no firm D call. This CDR3 contains 12 residues. Germline V CDR1 and CDR2: MDHEN, SYDVKM. V was pared by 3 bases and J by 10 bases, with 10 bases between. Written as DNA, the CDR3 is TGTGCCAGCAGTTTGGCTAGATACGAGCAGTTCTTC. This translates into CASSLARYEQFF.

The rearrangement joins TRBV3-1 (or the pseudogene TRBV3-2) to TRBJ1-2; TRBD1 aligns across 9 bases. Germline V gene data show CDR1 as LGHDT and CDR2 as YNNKEL (reference sequence). The trim removed 4 bases at V and 8 bases at J, leaving 5 bases unmatched. The CDR3 runs 13 residues. The CDR3 protein is CASSLGQGGGYTF. Written as DNA, the CDR3 is TGTGCCAGCAGCCTGGGACAGGGCGGCGGCTACACCTTC.

As DNA, the CDR3 is TGTGCCAGCAGTTACTCGATAGGGACTAGGGGCGAGCAGTACTTC. Protein sequence: CASSYSIGTRGEQYF. This rearrangement joins TRBV6-5 to TRBJ2-7, with 8 positions matching TRBD2. Germline lookup yields CDR1 MNHEY and CDR2 SVGAGI. The CDR3 is 15 residues long. V shed 0 bases and J 6 bases; nucleotides not matched to a gene: 7.

As regards this clone: The same CDR3 is also encoded by other DNA sequences in this sample. CDR3 loop: CASSLPVLAGYNEQFF. CDR3 nucleotides: TGCGCCAGCAGCCTCCCTGTCCTAGCGGGGTACAATGAGCAGTTCTTC. The rearrangement joins TRBV5-1 to TRBJ2-1; 9 positions match TRBD2. V was pared by 4 bases and J by 4 bases, with 9 bases of the junction left unmatched. In germline, CDR1 is SGHRS, CDR2 YFSETQ. This CDR3 is 16 amino acids long.

V and J are TRBV14 and TRBJ1-1, with unresolved D. Germline V gives CDR1 SGHDN, CDR2 FVKESK. This CDR3 is 11 amino acids long. The V gene lost 1 base and the J gene lost 11 bases, with 8 bases spanning the gap. The CDR3 loop reads CASSQGGNAFF. The CDR3 nucleotides read TGTGCCAGCAGCCAAGGAGGGAACGCTTTCTTT.

The V gene is TRBV18, the J gene TRBJ1-2; 10 bases are shared with TRBD1. V lost 3 bases to trimming and J lost 5 bases; unmatched junction nucleotides: 9. CDR1 is KGHSH and CDR2 is LQKENI in the germline V gene. The CDR3 has 16 amino acids. Written as DNA, the CDR3 is TGTGCCAGCTCACCCTCCCCCGGGACAGGGGCATATGGCTACACCTTC. Its translation is CASSPSPGTGAYGYTF.

The V call is TRBV7-2, the J call TRBJ1-2; D is undetermined. This CDR3 has 13 amino acids. Per germline, CDR1 SGHTA and CDR2 FQGNSA. V shed 5 bases and J shed 0 bases, with 7 bases lying between them. The CDR3 sequence: CASSPYSNYGYTF. CDR3 bases: TGTGCCAGCAGCCCATACTCTAACTATGGCTACACCTTC.

As DNA, the CDR3 is TGTGCCAGCAGTTCAACAGGGGGATCGTTTGGCTACACCTTC. Translating gives CASSSTGGSFGYTF. The chain combines TRBV28 with TRBJ1-2; 8 nucleotides align to TRBD1. The CDR3 extends over 14 amino acids. V lost 4 bases, J lost 7 bases, and 8 bases stayed unmatched. Germline V lookup: CDR1 MDHEN, CDR2 SYDVKM.

This clone was seen only a few times. The chain uses TRBV9 and TRBJ1-1; 7 bases line up with TRBD1. This CDR3 contains 14 residues. The germline V gene has CDR1 SGDLS and CDR2 YYNGEE. Germline trimming cut 4 bases from V and 4 bases from J; bases unmatched to any gene: 7. Here the CDR3 DNA reads TGTGCCAGCAGCCCACTCCACAGGGGCACTGAAGCTTTCTTT. It is translated as CASSPLHRGTEAFF.

This clone was counted only a few times. This chain connects TRBV27 to TRBJ1-5; D call uncertain. Trimming removed 0 bases from V and 7 bases from J, with 10 bases in between. The V gene's germline CDR1 is MNHEY and CDR2 SMNVEV (reference sequence). This CDR3 has 14 residues. The CDR3 is CASSLSSPSQPQHF. The CDR3 coding sequence is TGTGCCAGCAGTTTATCGTCCCCCTCCCAGCCCCAGCATTTT.

The chain uses TRBV10-3 and TRBJ1-1; 7 positions agree with TRBD1. This CDR3 spans 15 amino acids. CDR1 and CDR2 (germline): ENHRY, SYGVKD. J lost 2 bases, V lost 3 bases, and 6 bases had no gene match. The CDR3 is CAISDTGVKNTEAFF. In DNA form, the CDR3 reads TGTGCCATCAGTGATACAGGGGTGAAAAACACTGAAGCTTTCTTT.

This clone has just a few counts. The CDR3 protein is CASRANGLYGYTF. The CDR3 DNA sequence: TGTGCCAGCAGGGCCAATGGTCTCTATGGCTACACCTTC. The chain joins TRBV11-2 to TRBJ1-2; D is ambiguous. Looked up from germline, CDR1 is SGHAT and CDR2 is FQNNGV. The CDR3 is 13 residues long. Trimming took off 6 bases at V and 4 bases at J, with 12 bases between the two ends.

This chain links TRBV10-3 with TRBJ1-4; D is perhaps TRBD1 (6 bases). The CDR3 runs 14 residues. CDR1 and CDR2 (germline): ENHRY, SYGVKD. The ends were cut back, 10 bases at V and 5 bases at J, with 17 bases in the middle. CDR3 coding DNA: TGTGCCACCACAGAGGGGAGGGGGAATGAAAAACTGTTTTTT. Encoded protein: CATTEGRGNEKLFF.

V is TRBV5-4 and J is TRBJ2-7, with 9 bases matching TRBD1. J lost 7 bases, V lost 4 bases, and 9 bases had no gene match. CDR1 is SGHNT and CDR2 is YYREEE in the germline V gene (reference sequence). CDR3 length: 14 amino acids. CDR3 loop: CASSTTGGLREQYF. The CDR3 coding sequence is TGTGCCAGCAGCACGACAGGGGGGCTACGGGAGCAGTACTTC.

The chain employs TRBV9 and TRBJ1-3; the match to TRBD1 covers 11 bases. Germline V gives CDR1 SGDLS, CDR2 YYNGEE. V lost 3 bases and J lost 2; bases outside the gene matches: 7. The CDR3 is 17 amino acids. CDR3 amino acids: CASSARDRGRTGNTIYF. DNA for the CDR3: TGTGCCAGCAGCGCGAGGGACAGGGGGAGGACTGGAAACACCATATATTTT.

V gene TRBV15 combines with J gene TRBJ1-3; 8 bases are shared with TRBD1. The V segment lost 1 base and the J segment 8 bases; nucleotides outside the gene matches: 7. This CDR3 comprises 15 residues. The germline V gene has CDR1 LNHNV and CDR2 YYDKDF (reference sequence). The CDR3 here is CATSRAGQGRDTIYF. CDR3 nucleotide sequence: TGTGCCACCAGCAGAGCCGGACAGGGTAGGGACACCATATATTTT.